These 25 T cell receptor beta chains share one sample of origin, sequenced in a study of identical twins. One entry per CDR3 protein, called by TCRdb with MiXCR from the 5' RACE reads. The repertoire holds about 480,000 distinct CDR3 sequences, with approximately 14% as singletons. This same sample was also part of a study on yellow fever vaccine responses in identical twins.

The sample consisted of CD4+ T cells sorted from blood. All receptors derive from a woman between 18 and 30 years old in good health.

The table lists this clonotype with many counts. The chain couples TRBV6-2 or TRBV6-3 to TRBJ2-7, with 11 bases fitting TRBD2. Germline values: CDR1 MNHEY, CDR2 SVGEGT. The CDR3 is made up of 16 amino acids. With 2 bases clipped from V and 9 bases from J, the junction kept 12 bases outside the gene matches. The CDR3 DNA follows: TGTGCCAGCAGTTACAAAGGGACTAGCGGTCTACGAGCGCAGTACTTC. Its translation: CASSYKGTSGLRAQYF.

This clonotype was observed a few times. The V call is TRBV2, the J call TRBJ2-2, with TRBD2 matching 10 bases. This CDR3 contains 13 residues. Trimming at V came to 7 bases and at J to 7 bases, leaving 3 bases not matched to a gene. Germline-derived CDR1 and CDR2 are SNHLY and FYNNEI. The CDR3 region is CASTLAGVGELFF. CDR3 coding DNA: TGTGCCAGCACCCTAGCGGGAGTCGGGGAGCTGTTTTTT.

CDR3 in amino acids: CASSLVTGGTGANVLTF. The CDR3 DNA sequence: TGCGCCAGCAGCTTGGTAACAGGGGGCACTGGGGCCAACGTCCTGACTTTC. This chain connects TRBV5-1 to TRBJ2-6; the match to TRBD1 covers 9 bases. The germline gives CDR1 SGHRS, CDR2 YFSETQ. This CDR3 has 17 residues. V dropped 0 bases and J dropped 2; count of bases not matched to a gene: 3.

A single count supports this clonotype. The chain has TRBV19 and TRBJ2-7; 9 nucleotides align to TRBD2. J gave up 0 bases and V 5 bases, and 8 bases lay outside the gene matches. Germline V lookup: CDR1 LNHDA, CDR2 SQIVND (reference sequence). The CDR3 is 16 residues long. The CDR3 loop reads CASSEASGRSSYEQYF. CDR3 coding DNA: TGTGCCAGTAGTGAGGCGAGCGGGAGGAGCTCCTACGAGCAGTACTTC. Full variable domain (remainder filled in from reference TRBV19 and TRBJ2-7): DGGITQSPKYLFRKEGQNVTLSCEQNLNHDAMYWYRQDPGQGLRLIYYSQIVNDFQKGDIAEGYSVSREKKESFPLTVTSAQKNPTAFYLCASSEASGRSSYEQYFGPGTRLTVT.

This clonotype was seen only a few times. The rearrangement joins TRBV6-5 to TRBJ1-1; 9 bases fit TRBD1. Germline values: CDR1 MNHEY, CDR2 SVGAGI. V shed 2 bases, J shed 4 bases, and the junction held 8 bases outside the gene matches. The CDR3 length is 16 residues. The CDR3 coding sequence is TGTGCCAGCAGTTACGAGACAGGGGGGTTGGGCACTGAAGCTTTCTTT. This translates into CASSYETGGLGTEAFF.

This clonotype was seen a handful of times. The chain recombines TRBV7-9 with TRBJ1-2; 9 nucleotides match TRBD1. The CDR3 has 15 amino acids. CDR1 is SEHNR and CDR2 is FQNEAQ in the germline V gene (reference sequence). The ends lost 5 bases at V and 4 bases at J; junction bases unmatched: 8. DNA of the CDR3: TGTGCCAGCAGCCCGACAGAGGACAGGGGCTATGGCTACACCTTC. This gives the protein CASSPTEDRGYGYTF.

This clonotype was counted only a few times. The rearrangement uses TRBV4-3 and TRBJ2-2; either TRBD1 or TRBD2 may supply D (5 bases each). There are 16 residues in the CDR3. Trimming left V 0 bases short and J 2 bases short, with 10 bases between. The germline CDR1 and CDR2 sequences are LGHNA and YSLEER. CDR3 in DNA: TGCGCCAGCAGCCAAGATAGAGGGGTAAACACCGGGGAGCTGTTTTTT. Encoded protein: CASSQDRGVNTGELFF.

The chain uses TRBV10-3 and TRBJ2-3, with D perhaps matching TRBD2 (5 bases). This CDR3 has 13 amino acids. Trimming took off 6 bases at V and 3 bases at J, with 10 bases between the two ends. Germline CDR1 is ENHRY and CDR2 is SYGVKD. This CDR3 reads CAISILETDTQYF. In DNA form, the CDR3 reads TGTGCCATCAGCATACTAGAGACAGATACGCAGTATTTT.

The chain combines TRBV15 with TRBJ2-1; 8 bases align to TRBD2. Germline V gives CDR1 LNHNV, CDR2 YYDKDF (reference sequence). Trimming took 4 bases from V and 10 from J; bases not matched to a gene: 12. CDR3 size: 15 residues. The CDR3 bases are TGTGCCACCAGCACACGACTAGCGCGGACGCTAGAGCAGTTCTTC. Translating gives CATSTRLARTLEQFF. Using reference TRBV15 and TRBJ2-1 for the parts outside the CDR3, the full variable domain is DAMVIQNPRYQVTQFGKPVTLSCSQTLNHNVMYWYQQKSSQAPKLLFHYYDKDFNNEADTPDNFQSRRPNTSFCFLDIRSPGLGDTAMYLCATSTRLARTLEQFFGPGTRLTVL.

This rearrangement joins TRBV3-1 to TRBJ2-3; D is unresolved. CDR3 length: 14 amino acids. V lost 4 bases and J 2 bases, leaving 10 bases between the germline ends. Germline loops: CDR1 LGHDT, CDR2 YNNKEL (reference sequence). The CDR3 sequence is CASSLLTSTDTQYF. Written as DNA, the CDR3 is TGTGCCAGCAGCCTCTTAACCTCCACAGATACGCAGTATTTT.

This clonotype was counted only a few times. The CDR3 loop reads CASSFLAGLSYEQYF. The CDR3 DNA reads as TGTGCCAGCAGCTTTCTAGCGGGATTATCCTACGAGCAGTACTTC. V is TRBV7-2 and J is TRBJ2-7; TRBD2 matches at 9 bases. CDR3 length: 15 amino acids. V lost 3 bases and J lost 1; bases outside the gene matches: 4. Germline V lookup: CDR1 SGHTA, CDR2 FQGNSA.

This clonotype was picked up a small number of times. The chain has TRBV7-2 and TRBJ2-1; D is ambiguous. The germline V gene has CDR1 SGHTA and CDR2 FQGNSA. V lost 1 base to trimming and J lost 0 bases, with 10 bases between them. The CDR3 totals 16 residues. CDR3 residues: CASSLVEKSSYNEQFF. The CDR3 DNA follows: TGTGCCAGCAGCTTAGTGGAGAAATCCTCCTACAATGAGCAGTTCTTC.

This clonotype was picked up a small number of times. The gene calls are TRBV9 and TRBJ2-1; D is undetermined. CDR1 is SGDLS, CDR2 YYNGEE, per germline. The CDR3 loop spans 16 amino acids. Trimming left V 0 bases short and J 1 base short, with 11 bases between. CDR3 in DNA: TGTGCCAGCAGCGTAGAGGTGGCAAATTCCTACAATGAGCAGTTCTTC. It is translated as CASSVEVANSYNEQFF.

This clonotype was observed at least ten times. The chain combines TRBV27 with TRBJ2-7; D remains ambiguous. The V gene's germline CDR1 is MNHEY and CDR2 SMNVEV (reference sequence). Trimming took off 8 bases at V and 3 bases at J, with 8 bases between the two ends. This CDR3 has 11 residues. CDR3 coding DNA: TGTGCCAGCGCTCTGGGCTACGAGCAGTACTTC. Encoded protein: CASALGYEQYF.

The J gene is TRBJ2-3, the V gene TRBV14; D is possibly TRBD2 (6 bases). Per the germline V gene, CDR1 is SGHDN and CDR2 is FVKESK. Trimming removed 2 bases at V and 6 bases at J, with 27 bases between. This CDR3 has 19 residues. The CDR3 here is CASSQSRSRTSSHPDTQYF. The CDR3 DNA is TGTGCCAGCAGCCAATCCCGCTCCCGTACTAGCTCCCATCCGGATACGCAGTATTTT.

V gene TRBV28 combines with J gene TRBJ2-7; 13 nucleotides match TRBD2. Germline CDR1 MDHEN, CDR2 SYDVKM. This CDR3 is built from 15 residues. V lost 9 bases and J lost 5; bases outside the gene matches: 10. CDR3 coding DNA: TGTGCCAGTTTCGAGATGACTAGCGGGAGGAACGAGCAGTACTTC. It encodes CASFEMTSGRNEQYF.

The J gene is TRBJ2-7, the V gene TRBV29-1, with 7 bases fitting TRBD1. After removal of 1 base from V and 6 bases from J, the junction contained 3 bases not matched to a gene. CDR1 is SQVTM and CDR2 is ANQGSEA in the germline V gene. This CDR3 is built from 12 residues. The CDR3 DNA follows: TGCAGCGTTGAAGGGGCAGGGGGCGAGCAGTACTTC. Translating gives CSVEGAGGEQYF.

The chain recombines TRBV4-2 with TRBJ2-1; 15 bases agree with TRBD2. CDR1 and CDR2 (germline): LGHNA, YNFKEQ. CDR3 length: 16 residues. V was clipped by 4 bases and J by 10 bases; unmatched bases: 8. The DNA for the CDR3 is TGTGCCAGCAGCCGACCTGGGACTAGCGGGAGGCGAGAGCAGTTCTTC. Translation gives CASSRPGTSGRREQFF.

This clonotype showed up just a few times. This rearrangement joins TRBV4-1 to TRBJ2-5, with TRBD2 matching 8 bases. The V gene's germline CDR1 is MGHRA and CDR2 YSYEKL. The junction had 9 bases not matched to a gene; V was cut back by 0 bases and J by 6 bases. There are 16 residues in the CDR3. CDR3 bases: TGCGCCAGCAGCCAAGAAGGTGCGGGAGGTCGAAAGACCCAGTACTTC. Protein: CASSQEGAGGRKTQYF.

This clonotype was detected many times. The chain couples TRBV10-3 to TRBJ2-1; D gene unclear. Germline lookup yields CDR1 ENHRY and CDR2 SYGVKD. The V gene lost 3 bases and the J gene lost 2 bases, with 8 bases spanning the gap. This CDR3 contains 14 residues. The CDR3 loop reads CAISERGTYNEQFF. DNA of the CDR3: TGTGCCATCAGTGAACGCGGTACCTACAATGAGCAGTTCTTC.

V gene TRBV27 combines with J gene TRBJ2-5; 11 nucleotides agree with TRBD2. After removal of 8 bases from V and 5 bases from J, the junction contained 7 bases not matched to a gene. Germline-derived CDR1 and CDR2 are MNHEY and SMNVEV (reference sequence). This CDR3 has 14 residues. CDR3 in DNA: TGTGCCAGCTGGGGACTAGCGGACGTGGAGACCCAGTACTTC. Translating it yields CASWGLADVETQYF.

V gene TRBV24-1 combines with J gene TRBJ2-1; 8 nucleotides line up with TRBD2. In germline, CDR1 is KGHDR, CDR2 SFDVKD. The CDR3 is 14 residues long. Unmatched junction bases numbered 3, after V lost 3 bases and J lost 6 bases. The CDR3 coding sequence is TGTGCCACCAGTGATCCCCGGGGGGGCAATGAGCAGTTCTTC. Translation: CATSDPRGGNEQFF.

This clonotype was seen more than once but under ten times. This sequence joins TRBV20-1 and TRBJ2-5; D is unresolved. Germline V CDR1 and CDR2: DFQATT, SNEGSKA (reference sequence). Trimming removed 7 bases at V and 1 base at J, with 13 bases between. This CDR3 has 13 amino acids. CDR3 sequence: CSGFHPVQETQYF. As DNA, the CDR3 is TGCAGTGGCTTTCACCCGGTCCAAGAGACCCAGTACTTC.

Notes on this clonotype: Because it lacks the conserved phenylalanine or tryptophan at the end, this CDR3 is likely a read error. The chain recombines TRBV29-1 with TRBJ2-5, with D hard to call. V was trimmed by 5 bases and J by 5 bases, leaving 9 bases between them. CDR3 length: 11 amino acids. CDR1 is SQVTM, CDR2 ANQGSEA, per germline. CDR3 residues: CSVLPRETQYS. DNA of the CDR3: TGCAGCGTTCTCCCCCGGGAGACCCAGTACTCC.

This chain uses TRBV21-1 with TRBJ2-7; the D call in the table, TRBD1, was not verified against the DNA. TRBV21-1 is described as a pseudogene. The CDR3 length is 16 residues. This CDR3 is CASSKKIRGLSHEQYF. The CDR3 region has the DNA TGTGCCAGCAGCAAAAAGATCAGGGGGCTTAGCCACGAGCAGTACTTC.